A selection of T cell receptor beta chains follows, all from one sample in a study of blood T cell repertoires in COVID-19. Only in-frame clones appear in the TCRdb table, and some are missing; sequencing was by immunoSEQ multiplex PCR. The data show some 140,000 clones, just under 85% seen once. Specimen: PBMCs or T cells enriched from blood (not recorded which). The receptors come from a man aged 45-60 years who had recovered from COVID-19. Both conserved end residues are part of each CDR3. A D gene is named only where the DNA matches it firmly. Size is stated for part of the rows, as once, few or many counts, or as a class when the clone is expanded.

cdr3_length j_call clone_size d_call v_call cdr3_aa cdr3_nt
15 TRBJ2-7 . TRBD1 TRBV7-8 CASSFAPQGRGEQYF TGTGCCAGCAGCTTTGCCCCACAGGGGAGAGGCGAGCAGTACTTC
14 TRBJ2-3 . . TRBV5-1 CASRELSSTDTQYF TGCGCCAGCAGGGAGTTATCAAGCACAGATACGCAGTATTTT
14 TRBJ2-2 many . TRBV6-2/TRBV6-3 CASSTDSDTGELFF TGTGCCAGCAGTACAGACAGTGACACCGGGGAGCTGTTTTTT
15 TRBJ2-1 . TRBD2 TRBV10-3 CAIRETSGGANEQFF TGTGCCATCAGAGAGACTAGCGGGGGGGCTAATGAGCAGTTCTTC
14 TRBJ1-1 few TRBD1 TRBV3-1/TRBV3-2 CASSPGQVGTEAFF TGTGCCAGCAGTCCGGGACAGGTGGGGACTGAAGCTTTCTTT
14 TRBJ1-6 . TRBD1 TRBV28 CASSLRQGSSPLHF TGTGCCAGCAGTTTACGACAGGGAAGTTCACCCCTCCACTTT
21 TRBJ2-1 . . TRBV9 CASSAPIRGGQGILKSNEQFF TGTGCCAGCAGCGCACCGATTAGGGGTGGTCAAGGGATATTAAAGAGCAATGAGCAGTTCTTC
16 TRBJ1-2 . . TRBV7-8 CASSPHTPGVNYGYTF TGTGCCAGCAGCCCACACACGCCAGGGGTGAACTATGGCTACACCTTC
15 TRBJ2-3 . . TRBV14 CASSQGGFSTDTQYF TGTGCCAGCAGCCAAGGAGGGTTCAGCACAGATACGCAGTATTTT
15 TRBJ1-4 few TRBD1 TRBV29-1 CSAATGDTTNEKLFF TGCAGCGCCGCGACAGGGGATACAACTAATGAAAAACTGTTTTTT
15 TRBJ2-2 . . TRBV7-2 CASSVQGSVAGELFF TGTGCCAGCAGCGTACAGGGCTCTGTAGCCGGGGAGCTGTTTTTT
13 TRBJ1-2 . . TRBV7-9 CASSVPGVYGYTF TGTGCCAGCAGCGTCCCAGGCGTCTATGGCTACACCTTC
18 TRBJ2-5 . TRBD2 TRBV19 CASRISPGTSGGAETQYF TGTGCCAGTAGAATCTCACCGGGGACTAGCGGGGGGGCGGAGACCCAGTACTTC
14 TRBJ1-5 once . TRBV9 CASSVAGSNQPQHF TGTGCCAGCAGCGTCGCGGGTAGCAATCAGCCCCAGCATTTT
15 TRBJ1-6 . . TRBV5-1 CASRPASPLDSPLHF TGCGCCAGCCGGCCAGCTAGTCCTCTCGATTCACCCCTCCACTTT
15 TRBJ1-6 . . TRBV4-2 CASSQDRGHNSPLHF TGTGCCAGCAGCCAAGATAGGGGTCATAATTCACCCCTCCACTTT
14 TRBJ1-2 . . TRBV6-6 CASSYSSENYGYTF TGTGCCAGCAGTTACTCGTCAGAAAACTATGGCTACACCTTC
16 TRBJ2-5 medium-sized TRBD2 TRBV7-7 CASSVGTGGYQETQYF TGTGCTAGCAGCGTCGGGACGGGGGGTTATCAAGAGACCCAGTACTTC
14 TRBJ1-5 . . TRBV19 CASRSRGGRQPQHF TGTGCCAGTAGATCAAGGGGGGGGCGTCAGCCCCAGCATTTT
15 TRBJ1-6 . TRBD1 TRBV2 CASSESTGVNSPLHF TGTGCCAGCAGCGAGTCGACAGGGGTTAATTCACCCCTCCACTTT
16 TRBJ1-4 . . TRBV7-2 CASSLWGPPTNEKLFF TGTGCCAGCAGCCTGTGGGGCCCGCCAACTAATGAAAAACTGTTTTTT
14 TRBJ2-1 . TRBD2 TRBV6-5 CASSPSGRVNEQFF TGTGCCAGCAGTCCCTCCGGGAGGGTCAATGAGCAGTTCTTC
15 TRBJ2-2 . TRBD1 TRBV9 CASSVVQGVTGELFF TGTGCCAGCAGCGTAGTACAGGGGGTAACCGGGGAGCTGTTTTTT
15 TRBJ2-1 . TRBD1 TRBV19 CASSIGGQGSREQFF TGTGCCAGTAGTATAGGGGGACAGGGATCACGGGAGCAGTTCTTC
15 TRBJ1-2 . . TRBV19 CASSPSGGAVYGYTF TGTGCCAGTAGTCCCTCCGGCGGGGCCGTCTATGGCTACACCTTC
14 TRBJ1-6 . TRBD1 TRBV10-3 CAISLQGRDSPLHF TGTGCCATCAGCTTACAGGGGCGGGATTCACCCCTCCACTTT
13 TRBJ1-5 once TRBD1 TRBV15 CATGTAVDQPQHF TGTGCCACCGGGACAGCGGTCGATCAGCCCCAGCATTTT
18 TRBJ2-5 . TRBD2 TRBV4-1 CASSQDAASGGPIGTQYF TGCGCCAGCAGCCAAGATGCGGCTAGCGGGGGACCTATCGGAACCCAGTACTTC
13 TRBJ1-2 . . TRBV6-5 CASSYSAGEGYTF TGTGCCAGCAGTTACTCGGCAGGGGAAGGCTACACCTTC
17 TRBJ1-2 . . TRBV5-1 CASSVDRDTPTNYGYTF TGCGCCAGCAGCGTTGACCGGGACACACCAACCAACTATGGCTACACCTTC
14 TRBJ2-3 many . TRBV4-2 CASSQEGRADTQYF TGTGCCAGCAGCCAAGAGGGGCGAGCAGATACGCAGTATTTT
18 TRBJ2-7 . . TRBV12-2 CASRLAYRKGQGFYEQYF TGTGCAAGTCGCTTAGCGTACCGCAAAGGGCAGGGATTCTACGAGCAGTACTTC
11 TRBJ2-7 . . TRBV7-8 CASSQREEQYF TGTGCCAGCAGCCAGAGGGAGGAGCAGTACTTC
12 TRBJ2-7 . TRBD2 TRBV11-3 CASSLGGGVQYF TGTGCCAGCAGCTTAGGCGGGGGGGTGCAGTACTTC
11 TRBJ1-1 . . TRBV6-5 CATQNRAEAFF TGTGCCACACAGAACAGGGCTGAAGCTTTCTTT
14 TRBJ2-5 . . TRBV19 CASSLLMAQETQYF TGTGCCAGTAGTCTTCTTATGGCCCAAGAGACCCAGTACTTC
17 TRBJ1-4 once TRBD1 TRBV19 CASSVLGAGGSNEKLFF TGTGCCAGTAGTGTTTTGGGGGCAGGGGGATCTAATGAAAAACTGTTTTTT
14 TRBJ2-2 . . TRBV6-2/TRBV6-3 CASSYSGESGELFF TGTGCCAGCAGTTACTCCGGGGAATCCGGGGAGCTGTTTTTT
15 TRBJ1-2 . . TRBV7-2 CASSLVGRESGGYTF TGTGCCAGCAGCTTAGTGGGCAGGGAATCGGGTGGCTACACCTTC
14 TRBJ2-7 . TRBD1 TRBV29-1 CSVEFPGGYYEQYF TGCAGCGTTGAGTTTCCAGGGGGCTACTACGAGCAGTACTTC
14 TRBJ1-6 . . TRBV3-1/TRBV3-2 CASSPQEGGSPLHF TGTGCCAGCAGCCCTCAGGAAGGGGGTTCACCCCTCCACTTT
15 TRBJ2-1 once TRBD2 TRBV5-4 CASSLGGTSGNEQFF TGTGCCAGCAGCTTGGGTGGGACTAGCGGTAATGAGCAGTTCTTC
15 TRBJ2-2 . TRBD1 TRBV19 CASSSQGAGTGELFF TGTGCCAGTAGTTCCCAGGGGGCGGGCACCGGGGAGCTGTTTTTT
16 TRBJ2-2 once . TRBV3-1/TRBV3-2 CASSPLGGRWTGELFF TGTGCCAGCAGCCCGCTGGGGGGGCGGTGGACCGGGGAGCTGTTTTTT
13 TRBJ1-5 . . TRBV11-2 CASSLVEDQPQHF TGTGCCAGCAGCTTAGTGGAGGATCAGCCCCAGCATTTT
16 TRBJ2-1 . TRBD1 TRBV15 CATSRAGTGALNEQFF TGTGCCACCAGCAGAGCAGGAACAGGGGCATTAAATGAGCAGTTCTTC
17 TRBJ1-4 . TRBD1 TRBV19 CASSPGTGRKGGEKLFF TGTGCCAGTAGTCCCGGGACAGGGCGAAAAGGAGGGGAAAAACTGTTTTTT
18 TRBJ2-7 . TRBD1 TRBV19 CASSLRGQGTSDGGEQYF TGTGCCAGTAGCCTTAGGGGACAGGGAACGTCGGACGGGGGGGAGCAGTACTTC
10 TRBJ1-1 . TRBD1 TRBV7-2 CASSRDRASF TGTGCCAGCAGCCGGGACAGAGCTTCCTTT